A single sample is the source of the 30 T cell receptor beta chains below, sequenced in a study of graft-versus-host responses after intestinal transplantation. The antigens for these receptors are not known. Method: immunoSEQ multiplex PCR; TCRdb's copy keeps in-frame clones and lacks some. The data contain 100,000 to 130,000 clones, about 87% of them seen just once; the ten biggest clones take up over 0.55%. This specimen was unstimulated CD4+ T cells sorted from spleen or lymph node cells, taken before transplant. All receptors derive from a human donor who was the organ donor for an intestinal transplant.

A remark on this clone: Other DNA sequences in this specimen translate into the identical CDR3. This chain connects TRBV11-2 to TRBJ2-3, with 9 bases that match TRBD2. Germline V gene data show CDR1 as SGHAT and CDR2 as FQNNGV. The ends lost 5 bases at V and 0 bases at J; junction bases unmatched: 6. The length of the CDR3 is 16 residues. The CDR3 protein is CASSRSSGSSTDTQYF. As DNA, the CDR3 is TGTGCCAGCAGCAGAAGTAGCGGGAGTAGCACAGATACGCAGTATTTT.

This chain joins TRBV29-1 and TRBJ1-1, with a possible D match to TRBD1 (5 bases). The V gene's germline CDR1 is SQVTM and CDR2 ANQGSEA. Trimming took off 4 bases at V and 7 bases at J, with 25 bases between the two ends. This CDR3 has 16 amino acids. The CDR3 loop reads CSVASPQEHLSYEAFF. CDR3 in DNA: TGCAGCGTTGCGAGCCCACAGGAGCACTTGTCCTATGAAGCTTTCTTT. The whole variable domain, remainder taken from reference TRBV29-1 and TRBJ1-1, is SAVISQKPSRDICQRGTSLTIQCQVDSQVTMMFWYRQQPGQSLTLIATANQGSEATYESGFVIDKFPISRPNLTFSTLTVSNMSPEDSSIYLCSVASPQEHLSYEAFFGQGTRLTVV.

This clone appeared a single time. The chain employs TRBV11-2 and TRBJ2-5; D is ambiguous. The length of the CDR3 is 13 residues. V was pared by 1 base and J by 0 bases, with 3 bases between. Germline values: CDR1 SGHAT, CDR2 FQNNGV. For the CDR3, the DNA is TGTGCCAGCAGCTTAGCGTACCAAGAGACCCAGTACTTC. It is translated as CASSLAYQETQYF.

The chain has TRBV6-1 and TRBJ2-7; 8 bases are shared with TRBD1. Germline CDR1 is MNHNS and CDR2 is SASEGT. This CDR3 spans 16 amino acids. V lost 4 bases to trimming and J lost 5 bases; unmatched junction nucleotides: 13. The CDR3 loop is CASSALKDRVANEQYF. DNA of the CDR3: TGTGCCAGCAGTGCCTTGAAGGACAGGGTCGCGAACGAGCAGTACTTC.

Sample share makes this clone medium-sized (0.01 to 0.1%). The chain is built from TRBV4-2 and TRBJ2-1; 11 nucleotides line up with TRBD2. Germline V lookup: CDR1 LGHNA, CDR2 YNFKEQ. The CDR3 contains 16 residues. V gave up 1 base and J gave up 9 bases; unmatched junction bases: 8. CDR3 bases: TGTGCCAGCAGCCAAGGTAGCGGGGGGGCAGTCGGTGAGCAGTTCTTC. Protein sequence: CASSQGSGGAVGEQFF.

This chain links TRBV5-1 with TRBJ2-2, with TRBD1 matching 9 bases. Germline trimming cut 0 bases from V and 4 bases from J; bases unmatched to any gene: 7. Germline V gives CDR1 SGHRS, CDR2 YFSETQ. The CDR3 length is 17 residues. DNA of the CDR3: TGCGCCAGCAGCTTGGGACCTTGGGACAGGGCCACCGGGGAGCTGTTTTTT. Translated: CASSLGPWDRATGELFF.

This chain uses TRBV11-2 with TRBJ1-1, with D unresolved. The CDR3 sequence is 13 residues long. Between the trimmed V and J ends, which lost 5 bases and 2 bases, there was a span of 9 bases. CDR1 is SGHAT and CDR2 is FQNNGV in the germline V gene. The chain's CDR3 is CASSTTTNTEAFF. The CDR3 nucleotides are TGTGCCAGCAGCACCACTACCAACACTGAAGCTTTCTTT.

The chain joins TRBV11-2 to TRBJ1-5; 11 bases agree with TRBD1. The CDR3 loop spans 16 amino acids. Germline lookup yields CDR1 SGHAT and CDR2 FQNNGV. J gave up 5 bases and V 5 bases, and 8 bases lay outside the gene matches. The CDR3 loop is CASSPGQGASHQPQHF. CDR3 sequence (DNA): TGTGCCAGCAGCCCTGGACAGGGGGCTTCCCATCAGCCCCAGCATTTT.

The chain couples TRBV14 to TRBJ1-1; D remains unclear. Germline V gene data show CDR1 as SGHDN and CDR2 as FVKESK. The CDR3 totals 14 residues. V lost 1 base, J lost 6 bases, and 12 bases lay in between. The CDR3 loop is CASSQGWLRAEAFF. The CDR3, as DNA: TGTGCCAGCAGCCAAGGTTGGCTTAGGGCTGAAGCTTTCTTT.

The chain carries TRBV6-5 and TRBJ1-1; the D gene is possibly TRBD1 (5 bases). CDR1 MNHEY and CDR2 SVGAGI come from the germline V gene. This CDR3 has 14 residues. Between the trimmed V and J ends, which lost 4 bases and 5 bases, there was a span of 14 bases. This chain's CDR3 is CASSLSGGETEAFF. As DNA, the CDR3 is TGTGCCAGCAGTTTGTCTGGGGGTGAAACTGAAGCTTTCTTT.

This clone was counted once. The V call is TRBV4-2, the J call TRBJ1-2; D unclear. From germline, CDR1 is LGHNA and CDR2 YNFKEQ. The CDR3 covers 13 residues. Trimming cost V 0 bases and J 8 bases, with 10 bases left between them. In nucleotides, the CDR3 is TGTGCCAGCAGCCAAGATGAGGCACGGGGCTACACCTTC. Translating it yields CASSQDEARGYTF.

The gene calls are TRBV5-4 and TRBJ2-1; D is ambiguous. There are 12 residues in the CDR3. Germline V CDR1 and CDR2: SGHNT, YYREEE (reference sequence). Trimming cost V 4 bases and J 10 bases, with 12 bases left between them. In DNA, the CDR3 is TGTGCCAGCAGCCCGATGGGCAGGGAGCAGTTCTTC. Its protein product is CASSPMGREQFF.

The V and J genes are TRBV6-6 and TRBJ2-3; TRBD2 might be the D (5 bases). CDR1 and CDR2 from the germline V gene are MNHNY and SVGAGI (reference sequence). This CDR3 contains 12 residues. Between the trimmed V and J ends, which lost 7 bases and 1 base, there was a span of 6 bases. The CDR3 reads CASKAGTDTQYF. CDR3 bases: TGTGCCAGCAAAGCGGGCACAGATACGCAGTATTTT.

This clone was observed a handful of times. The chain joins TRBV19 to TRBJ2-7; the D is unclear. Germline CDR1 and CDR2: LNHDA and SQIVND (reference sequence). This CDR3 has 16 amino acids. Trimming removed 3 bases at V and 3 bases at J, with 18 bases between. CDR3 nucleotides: TGTGCCAGTAGTATTAGGTGGAGTAAGGTGGACTACGAGCAGTACTTC. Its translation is CASSIRWSKVDYEQYF.

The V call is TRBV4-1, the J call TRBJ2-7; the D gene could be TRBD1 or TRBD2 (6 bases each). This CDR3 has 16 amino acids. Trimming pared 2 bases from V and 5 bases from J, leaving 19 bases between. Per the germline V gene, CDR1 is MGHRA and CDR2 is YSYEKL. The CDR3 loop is CASSQLPRGRTHEQYF. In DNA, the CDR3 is TGCGCCAGCAGCCAATTACCAAGGGGGAGGACCCACGAGCAGTACTTC.

CDR3: CASSLGLASYEQYF. CDR3 DNA: TGTGCCAGCAGCTTGGGACTCGCATCCTACGAGCAGTACTTC. This rearrangement joins TRBV5-5 to TRBJ2-7, with D uncertain. Trimming pared 0 bases from V and 1 base from J, leaving 8 bases between. Germline CDR1 is SGHKS and CDR2 is YYEKEE (reference sequence). This CDR3 has 14 residues.

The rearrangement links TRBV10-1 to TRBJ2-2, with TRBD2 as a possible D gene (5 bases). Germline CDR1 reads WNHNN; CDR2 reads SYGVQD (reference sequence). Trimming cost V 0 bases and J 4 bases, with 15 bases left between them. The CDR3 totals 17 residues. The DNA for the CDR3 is TGCGCCAGCAGTGAGTCGCCGGGGTTACGGAGCACCGGGGAGCTGTTTTTT. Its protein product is CASSESPGLRSTGELFF.

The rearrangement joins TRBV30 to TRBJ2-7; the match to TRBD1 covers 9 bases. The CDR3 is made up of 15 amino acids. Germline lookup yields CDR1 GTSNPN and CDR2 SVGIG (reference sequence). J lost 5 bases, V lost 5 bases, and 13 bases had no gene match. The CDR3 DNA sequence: TGTGCCTGGGACCCTGACAGGGGGGCGGTTAACGAGCAGTACTTC. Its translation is CAWDPDRGAVNEQYF.

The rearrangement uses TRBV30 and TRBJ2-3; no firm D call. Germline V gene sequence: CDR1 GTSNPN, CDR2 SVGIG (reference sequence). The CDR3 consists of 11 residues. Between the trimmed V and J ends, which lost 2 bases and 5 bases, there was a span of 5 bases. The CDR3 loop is CAWSREDTQYF. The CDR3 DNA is TGTGCCTGGAGTAGGGAAGATACGCAGTATTTT.

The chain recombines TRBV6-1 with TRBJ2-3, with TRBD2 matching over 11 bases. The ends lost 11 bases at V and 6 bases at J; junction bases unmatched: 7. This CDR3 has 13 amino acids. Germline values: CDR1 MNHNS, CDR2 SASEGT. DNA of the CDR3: TGTGCCGGTAGCGGGAGGGTGGCGGATACGCAGTATTTT. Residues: CAGSGRVADTQYF.

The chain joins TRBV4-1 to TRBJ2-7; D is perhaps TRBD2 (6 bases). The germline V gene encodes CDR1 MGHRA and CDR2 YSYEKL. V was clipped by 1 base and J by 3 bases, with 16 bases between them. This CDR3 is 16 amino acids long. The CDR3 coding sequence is TGCGCCAGCAGCCAAGGAGCAGGGCCGGGACTCTACGAGCAGTACTTC. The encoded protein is CASSQGAGPGLYEQYF.

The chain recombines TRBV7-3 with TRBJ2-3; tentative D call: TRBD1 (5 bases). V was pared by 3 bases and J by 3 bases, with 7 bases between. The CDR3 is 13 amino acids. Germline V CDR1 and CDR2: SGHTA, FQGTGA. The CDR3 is CASSFTGTDTQYF. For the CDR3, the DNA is TGTGCCAGCAGCTTTACAGGAACAGATACGCAGTATTTT.

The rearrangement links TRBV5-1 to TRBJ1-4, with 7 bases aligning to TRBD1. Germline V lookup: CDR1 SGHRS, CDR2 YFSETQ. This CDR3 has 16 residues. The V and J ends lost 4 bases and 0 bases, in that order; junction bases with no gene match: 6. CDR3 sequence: CASSRGTVATNEKLFF. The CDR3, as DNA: TGCGCCAGCAGCCGGGGGACAGTGGCAACTAATGAAAAACTGTTTTTT.

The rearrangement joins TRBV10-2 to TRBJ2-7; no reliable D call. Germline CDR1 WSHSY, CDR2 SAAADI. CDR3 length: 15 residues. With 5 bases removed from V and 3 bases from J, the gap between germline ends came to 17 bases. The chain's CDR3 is CASSFSVTSFYEQYF. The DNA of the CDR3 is TGCGCCAGCAGTTTCTCCGTTACGTCGTTCTACGAGCAGTACTTC.

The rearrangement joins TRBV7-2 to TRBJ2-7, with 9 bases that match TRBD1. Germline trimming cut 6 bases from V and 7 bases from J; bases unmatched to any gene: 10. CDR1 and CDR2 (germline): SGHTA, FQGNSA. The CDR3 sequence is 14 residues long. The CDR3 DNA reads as TGTGCCAGCAGTGCCGGACAGGGGCCAGGGGAGCAGTACTTC. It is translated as CASSAGQGPGEQYF. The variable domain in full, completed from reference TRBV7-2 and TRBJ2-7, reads GAGVSQSPSNKVTEKGKDVELRCDPISGHTALYWYRQSLGQGLEFLIYFQGNSAPDKSGLPSDRFSAERTGGSVSTLTIQRTQQEDSAVYLCASSAGQGPGEQYFGPGTRLTVT.

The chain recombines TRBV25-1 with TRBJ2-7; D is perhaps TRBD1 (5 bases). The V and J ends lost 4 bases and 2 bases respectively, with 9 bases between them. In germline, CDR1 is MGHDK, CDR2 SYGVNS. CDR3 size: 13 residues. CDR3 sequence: CASSVGAAYEQYF. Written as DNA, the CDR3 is TGTGCCAGCAGTGTTGGGGCGGCCTACGAGCAGTACTTC.

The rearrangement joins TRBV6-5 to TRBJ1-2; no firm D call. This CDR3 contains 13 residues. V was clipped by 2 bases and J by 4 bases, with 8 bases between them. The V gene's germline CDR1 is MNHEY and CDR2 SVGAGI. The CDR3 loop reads CASSYGNVYGYTF. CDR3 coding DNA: TGTGCCAGCAGTTACGGGAACGTCTATGGCTACACCTTC.

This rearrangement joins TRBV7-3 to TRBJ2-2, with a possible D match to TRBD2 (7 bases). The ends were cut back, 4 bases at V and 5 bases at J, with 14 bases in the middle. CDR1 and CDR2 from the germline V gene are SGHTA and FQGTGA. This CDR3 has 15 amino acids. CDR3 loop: CASSSTGRGTGELFF. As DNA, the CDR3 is TGTGCCAGCAGCTCCACAGGGCGGGGGACCGGGGAGCTGTTTTTT.

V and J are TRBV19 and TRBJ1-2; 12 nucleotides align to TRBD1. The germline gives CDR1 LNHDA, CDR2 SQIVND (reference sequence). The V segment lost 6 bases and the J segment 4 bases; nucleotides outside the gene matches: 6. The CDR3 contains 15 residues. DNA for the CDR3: TGTGCCAGTAGCCCCGGGACAGGGGGCGGCTATGGCTACACCTTC. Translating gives CASSPGTGGGYGYTF.

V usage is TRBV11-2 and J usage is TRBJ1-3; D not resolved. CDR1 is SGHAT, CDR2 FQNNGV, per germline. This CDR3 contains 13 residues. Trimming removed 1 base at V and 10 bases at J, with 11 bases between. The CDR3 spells CASSLGHQRTIYF. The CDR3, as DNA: TGTGCCAGCAGCTTAGGCCACCAGAGGACCATATATTTT. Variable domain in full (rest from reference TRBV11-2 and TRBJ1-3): EAGVAQSPRYKIIEKRQSVAFWCNPISGHATLYWYQQILGQGPKLLIQFQNNGVVDDSQLPKDRFSAERLKGVDSTLKIQPAKLEDSAVYLCASSLGHQRTIYFGEGSWLTVV.